This T cell receptor (beta chain) came from a study of CD8 T cells in ankylosing spondylitis. MiXCR, applied by TCRdb to the 5' RACE reads, yields one record per CDR3 protein. The sample records under 130,000 distinct CDR3 sequences, about 24% being singletons. The CDR3 runs 13 residues. CDR1 and CDR2 from the germline V gene are SEHNR and FQNEAQ (reference sequence). Trimming left V 3 bases short and J 5 bases short, with 7 bases between. Concerning this clonotype: Its antigen is unknown.

Findings and caveats of the study: It was reported that disease-linked clones were significantly enriched in matched ankylosing spondylitis synovial fluid.

The specimen sequenced was synovial fluid, either unsorted or a sorted T cell fraction (not recorded which). This chain links TRBV7-9 with TRBJ1-4; no reliable D call. The sequence was obtained from a male donor with ankylosing spondylitis. The CDR3 coding sequence is TGTGCCAGCAGCTTTGCGGGGAATGAAAAACTGTTTTTT. Its protein is CASSFAGNEKLFF.